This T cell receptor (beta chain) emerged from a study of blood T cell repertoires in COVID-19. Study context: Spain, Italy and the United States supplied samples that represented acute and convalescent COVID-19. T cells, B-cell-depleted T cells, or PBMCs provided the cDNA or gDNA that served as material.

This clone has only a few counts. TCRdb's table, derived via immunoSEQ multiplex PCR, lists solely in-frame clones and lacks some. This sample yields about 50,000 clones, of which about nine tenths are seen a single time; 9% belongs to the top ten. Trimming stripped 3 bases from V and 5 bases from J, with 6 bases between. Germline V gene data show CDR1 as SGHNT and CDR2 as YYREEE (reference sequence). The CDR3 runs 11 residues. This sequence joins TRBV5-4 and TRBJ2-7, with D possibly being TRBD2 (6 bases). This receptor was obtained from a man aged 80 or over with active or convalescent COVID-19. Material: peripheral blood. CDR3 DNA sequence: TGTGCCAGCAGCTGGGGGGACGAGCAGTACTTC. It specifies CASSWGDEQYF. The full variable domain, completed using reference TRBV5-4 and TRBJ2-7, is ETGVTQSPTHLIKTRGQQVTLRCSSQSGHNTVSWYQQALGQGPQFIFQYYREEENGRGNFPPRFSGLQFPNYSSELNVNALELDDSALYLCASSWGDEQYFGPGTRLTVT.